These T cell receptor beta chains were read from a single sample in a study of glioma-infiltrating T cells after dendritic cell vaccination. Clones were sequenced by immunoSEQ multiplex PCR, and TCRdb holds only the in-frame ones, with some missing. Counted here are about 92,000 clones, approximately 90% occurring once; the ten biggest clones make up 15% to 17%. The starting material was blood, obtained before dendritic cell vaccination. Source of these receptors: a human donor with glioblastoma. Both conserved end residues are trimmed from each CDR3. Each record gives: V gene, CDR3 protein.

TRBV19 ASSSRGARGVDEQY
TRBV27 ASRPDSSSGDTEAF
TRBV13 ASSLGQTLYGYT
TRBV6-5 ASSYLTGALNTEAF
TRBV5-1 ASGRNRFEQY
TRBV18 ASSQTGQDSPLH
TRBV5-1 ASSLAGGGNTEAF
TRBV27 ASKGRTGLRNTEAF
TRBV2 ASSEVGWSSGANVLT
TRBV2 ASSPIGLAIRTGEQY
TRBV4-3 ASSQDGPDYNYGYT
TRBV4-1 ASSRPGSKNTGELF
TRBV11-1 ASSRTGTRGETQY
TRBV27 ASSPGGRPQH
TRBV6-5 ASSYSTGSPLH
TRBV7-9 ASSNPETATL
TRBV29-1 SVEDPSRRGKSAYEQY
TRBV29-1 SVTRSSGREETQY
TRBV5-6 ASSYYTGELF
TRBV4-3 ASSHAPPGLGFYEQY
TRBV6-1 ASRGQGGRELF
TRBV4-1 ASSHTLAGGAYNEQF
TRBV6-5 ASSYSRTGSYGYT
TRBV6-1 ASQTGILQY
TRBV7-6 ASSLEVRGYEQY
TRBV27 ASSFSGQGPAETQY
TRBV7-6 ASSLGTSGGRSSYNEQF